What follows are 20 T cell receptor beta chains derived from one specimen sequenced in a study of CD8 T cells in ankylosing spondylitis. MiXCR, run by TCRdb on the 5' RACE reads, gives a single entry per CDR3 protein. This table has about 140,000 distinct CDR3 sequences, over 10% appearing once. Sequenced sample: blood, either unsorted or a sorted T cell fraction (not recorded which). Receptor source: a female donor with ankylosing spondylitis or in good health (not recorded which).

This clonotype was found many times. This chain links TRBV5-1 with TRBJ2-5, with 11 bases fitting TRBD2. The V gene end was trimmed by 2 bases and the J gene end by 5 bases; junction bases not matched to a gene: 2. Germline V gene lookup returns CDR1 SGHRS and CDR2 YFSETQ. There are 14 residues in the CDR3. The CDR3 loop reads CASSFSGGAETQYF. The CDR3 DNA is TGCGCCAGCAGCTTTAGCGGGGGGGCCGAGACCCAGTACTTC.

This clonotype was counted ten times or more. This chain uses TRBV6-1 with TRBJ2-1, with 7 bases fitting TRBD1. The V and J ends lost 8 bases and 3 bases, in that order; junction bases with no gene match: 19. Germline CDR1 is MNHNS and CDR2 is SASEGT. The CDR3 runs 18 residues. CDR3 coding DNA: TGTGCCAGCTGGATAGAGGGGGCCGAGATTGGAAACTACAATGAGCAGTTCTTC. Amino acids: CASWIEGAEIGNYNEQFF.

This clonotype has a count of ten or more. The J gene is TRBJ2-7, the V gene TRBV18, with D possibly called TRBD1 or TRBD2 (5 bases each). The V gene's germline CDR1 is KGHSH and CDR2 LQKENI. The length of the CDR3 is 13 residues. The V end was cut by 4 bases, the J end by 3 bases, with 10 bases between. CDR3 coding DNA: TGTGCCAGCTCACGGGACGGCGGCTACGAGCAGTACTTC. Translating gives CASSRDGGYEQYF.

This clonotype has ten or more counts. V is TRBV12-3 or TRBV12-4 and J is TRBJ1-1, with D uncertain. This CDR3 has 15 residues. Trimming pared 0 bases from V and 8 bases from J, leaving 16 bases between. The chain's CDR3 is CASSLAEVPWSEAFF. The CDR3 region has the DNA TGTGCCAGCAGTTTAGCGGAGGTACCGTGGTCAGAAGCTTTCTTT.

This clonotype appeared many times. The chain is built from TRBV14 and TRBJ2-1; TRBD1 aligns across 7 bases. CDR1 and CDR2 (germline): SGHDN, FVKESK. The CDR3 covers 14 residues. J gave up 5 bases and V 3 bases, and 4 bases lay outside the gene matches. CDR3: CASSQNRGDNEQFF. As DNA, the CDR3 is TGTGCCAGCAGCCAGAACAGGGGAGACAATGAGCAGTTCTTC.

There are many counts of this clonotype. V is TRBV14 and J is TRBJ2-7; the D gene is possibly TRBD2 (6 bases). The length of the CDR3 is 17 residues. Looked up from germline, CDR1 is SGHDN and CDR2 is FVKESK. Between the trimmed V and J ends, which lost 0 bases and 0 bases, there was a span of 15 bases. CDR3 sequence reads: CASSQDTAGPFSYEQYF. The CDR3 nucleotides are TGTGCCAGCAGCCAAGACACAGCGGGTCCCTTCTCCTACGAGCAGTACTTC.

The chain uses TRBV5-1 and TRBJ2-5, with D tentatively TRBD1 (5 bases). The CDR3 totals 16 residues. V was cut by 4 bases and J by 2 bases, with 18 bases left in between. Germline V gene data show CDR1 as SGHRS and CDR2 as YFSETQ. The CDR3 sequence: CASSRTGDSPQETQYF. The CDR3 nucleotides are TGCGCCAGCAGCCGAACCGGAGACAGCCCTCAAGAGACCCAGTACTTC.

The chain carries TRBV29-1 and TRBJ1-1, with a weak D call TRBD1 (5 bases). The CDR3 is made up of 11 amino acids. Trimming took 7 bases from V and 5 from J, leaving 11 bases between them. Per germline, CDR1 SQVTM and CDR2 ANQGSEA. For the CDR3, the DNA is TGCAGCGCCGGAGGGGAGACTGAAGCTTTCTTT. Translated, it gives CSAGGETEAFF.

This clonotype has just a few counts. The genes are TRBV5-1 and TRBJ2-5; D remains ambiguous. The germline gives CDR1 SGHRS, CDR2 YFSETQ. V lost 0 bases and J lost 1, with 13 bases in between. The length of the CDR3 is 16 residues. This chain's CDR3 is CASSLGANGRQETQYF. The CDR3 nucleotides read TGCGCCAGCAGCTTGGGTGCCAACGGCCGCCAAGAGACCCAGTACTTC.

This clonotype was counted at least ten times. The rearrangement joins TRBV20-1 to TRBJ2-5, with D tentatively TRBD2 (6 bases). Germline V gene data show CDR1 as DFQATT and CDR2 as SNEGSKA (reference sequence). There are 12 residues in the CDR3. V shed 6 bases and J shed 5 bases, with 13 bases lying between them. The CDR3 DNA is TGCAGTGCCTGCAGGGAGGTTGAGACCCAGTACTTC. Translated: CSACREVETQYF.

With respect to this clonotype: This may be a read error, as it is one base from a much larger clone. The chain recombines TRBV9 with TRBJ2-3, with 10 bases fitting TRBD2. Germline V gene data show CDR1 as SGDLS and CDR2 as YYNGEE. The CDR3 covers 16 residues. V trimming: 4 bases; J trimming: 4 bases; junction bases outside the gene matches: 9. CDR3 DNA sequence: TGTGCCAGCAGCCCCCGCCCCGGGACTAGCGCAGATACGCAGTATTTT. Translated, it gives CASSPRPGTSADTQYF. The full variable domain, its missing parts supplied by reference TRBV9 and TRBJ2-3, is DSGVTQTPKHLITATGQRVTLRCSPRSGDLSVYWYQQSLDQGLQFLIQYYNGEERAKGNILERFSAQQFPDLHSELNLSSLELGDSALYFCASSPRPGTSADTQYFGPGTRLTVL.

In its sample, this clonotype was seen many times. The genes are TRBV19 and TRBJ2-1; 8 nucleotides line up with TRBD2. V lost 7 bases to trimming and J lost 5 bases; unmatched junction nucleotides: 7. The CDR3 spans 14 residues. Looked up from germline, CDR1 is LNHDA and CDR2 is SQIVND (reference sequence). The CDR3 here is CASMGLAGNNEQFF. CDR3 nucleotide sequence: TGTGCCAGTATGGGTCTAGCGGGCAACAATGAGCAGTTCTTC.

This clonotype was seen repeatedly, ten times or more. This chain joins TRBV4-1 and TRBJ2-3; D is uncertain. V was shortened by 0 bases and J by 6 bases, with 10 bases between the two germline ends. Germline-derived CDR1 and CDR2 are MGHRA and YSYEKL. The CDR3 is made up of 14 amino acids. The chain's CDR3 is CASSQEGLDDTQYF. The DNA for the CDR3 is TGCGCCAGCAGCCAAGAAGGCCTAGACGATACGCAGTATTTT.

The table lists this clonotype with many counts. The V and J genes are TRBV5-1 and TRBJ1-1; a possible D gene is TRBD1 (5 bases). The CDR3 is made up of 15 amino acids. V shed 3 bases and J shed 1 base, with 13 bases lying between them. Per the germline V gene, CDR1 is SGHRS and CDR2 is YFSETQ. CDR3 sequence (DNA): TGCGCCAGCAGCTCCCCGACAGCTTCGAACACTGAAGCTTTCTTT. Amino acid sequence: CASSSPTASNTEAFF.

The J gene is TRBJ1-5, the V gene TRBV20-1; D is uncertain. V was shortened by 5 bases and J by 0 bases, with 8 bases between the two germline ends. The CDR3 sequence is 13 residues long. Looked up from germline, CDR1 is DFQATT and CDR2 is SNEGSKA (reference sequence). The CDR3 loop is CSACEYSNQPQHF. Here the CDR3 DNA reads TGCAGTGCTTGCGAATATAGCAATCAGCCCCAGCATTTT.

This clonotype showed up many times. J is TRBJ2-1 and V is TRBV29-1; 12 bases fit TRBD2. This CDR3 is 14 amino acids long. J was trimmed by 7 bases and V by 4 bases; bases with no gene match: 5. Per the germline V gene, CDR1 is SQVTM and CDR2 is ANQGSEA. The CDR3 spells CSVVVGTSGNEQFF. The CDR3 nucleotides are TGCAGCGTTGTAGTTGGGACTAGCGGGAATGAGCAGTTCTTC.

The sample holds many counts of this clonotype. The chain links TRBV29-1 to TRBJ2-1; a possible D gene is TRBD2 (6 bases). The germline V and J ends were trimmed by 4 bases and 5 bases, with 9 bases remaining between them. The CDR3 has 12 residues. Germline V lookup: CDR1 SQVTM, CDR2 ANQGSEA. DNA of the CDR3: TGCAGCGTTGCGGGAGTAAACAATGAGCAGTTCTTC. This codes for CSVAGVNNEQFF.

The rearrangement links TRBV24-1 to TRBJ2-5; tentatively, D is TRBD2 (5 bases). CDR3 size: 13 residues. Germline V gives CDR1 KGHDR, CDR2 SFDVKD. V was shortened by 8 bases and J by 0 bases, with 9 bases between the two germline ends. CDR3 sequence reads: CATKDGNQETQYF. In nucleotides, the CDR3 is TGTGCCACCAAGGACGGGAACCAAGAGACCCAGTACTTC.

This clonotype was observed at least ten times. This chain connects TRBV27 to TRBJ1-5; the D gene is possibly TRBD1 (5 bases). The germline CDR1 and CDR2 sequences are MNHEY and SMNVEV (reference sequence). CDR3 length: 14 amino acids. The V end was cut by 3 bases, the J end by 5 bases, with 11 bases between. The CDR3 loop reads CASSFSGAHQPQHF. In DNA, the CDR3 is TGTGCCAGCAGTTTTAGCGGGGCCCATCAGCCCCAGCATTTT.

This clonotype has ten or more counts. The chain joins TRBV2 to TRBJ1-1; D is undetermined. The CDR3 length is 14 residues. With 1 base removed from V and 4 bases from J, the gap between germline ends came to 10 bases. From germline, CDR1 is SNHLY and CDR2 FYNNEI. The CDR3 sequence: CASSEGGIGTEAFF. The CDR3 nucleotides read TGTGCCAGCAGTGAAGGGGGTATTGGCACTGAAGCTTTCTTT.